This is a list of T cell receptor beta chains from one sample in a study of blood T cells in healthy people across ages. From the 5' RACE reads, TCRdb called clonotypes with MiXCR, one entry per CDR3 protein. The sample includes 1.8 million or so distinct CDR3 sequences, 30% to 40% of them seen just once. Sequencing was performed on blood. These receptors all come from a human donor in good health. Both conserved end residues are part of each CDR3. A D gene is named only where the DNA matches it firmly. A clone size is listed for some rows: how often the clone was seen (once, few, many), or a class if it is expanded.

TRBJ2-7 TRBV6-6 . TRBD1 TGTGCCAGCAGTTACTCGCTGACAGGGTCCTACGAGCAGTACTTC CASSYSLTGSYEQYF
TRBJ2-5 TRBV5-8 few . TGTGCCAGCAGCTTGGCCATGTTCCAAGAGACCCAGTACTTC CASSLAMFQETQYF
TRBJ2-7 TRBV12-3/TRBV12-4 few . TGTGCCAGCAGTTTTCGGGGACAAATCTACGAGCAGTACTTC CASSFRGQIYEQYF
TRBJ1-1 TRBV5-1 . . TGCGCCAGCAGCTTGGAGGGGACCAGGGGTTCTGAAGCTTTCTTT CASSLEGTRGSEAFF
TRBJ1-2 TRBV29-1 few TRBD1 TGCAGCGTTGGAGAGACAGGGGGCTCATCTAACTATGGCTACACCTTC CSVGETGGSSNYGYTF
TRBJ1-1 TRBV4-1 . TRBD1 TGCGCCAGCAGCCAACCCGGGACAGGCGTAGTGAACACTGAAGCTTTCTTT CASSQPGTGVVNTEAFF
TRBJ1-2 TRBV7-2 few . TGTGCCAGCAGCTCTTCCCTTGAGGGCTACACCTTC CASSSSLEGYTF
TRBJ2-1 TRBV5-1 . . TGCGCCAGCAGCTTGGTAGGACTAACGGGGGACAATGAGCAGTTCTTC CASSLVGLTGDNEQFF
TRBJ2-2 TRBV15 . . TGTGCCACCACCCGGGGGAACGCGAACACCGGGGAGCTGTTTTTT CATTRGNANTGELFF
TRBJ2-6 TRBV5-1 few . TGCGCCAGCAGCCACGACGGGAGCTCTGGGGCCAACGTCCTGACTTTC CASSHDGSSGANVLTF
TRBJ1-5 TRBV20-1 . TRBD1 TGCAGTGCTAGCAAAACCACAGGGGGGGATAATCAGCCCCAGCATTTT CSASKTTGGDNQPQHF
TRBJ1-2 TRBV4-3 . TRBD1 TGCGCCAGCAGGACGAATATACAGGGGGATTATGAGGGCTACACCTTC CASRTNIQGDYEGYTF
TRBJ2-1 TRBV29-1 . . TGCAGCGTTGAGGCAGGGCCTCCGAATGAGCAGTTCTTC CSVEAGPPNEQFF
TRBJ1-4 TRBV12-3/TRBV12-4 . TRBD1 TGTGCCAGCAGTGCCCTAGGCCGGACAGGGGATGAAAAACTGTTTTTT CASSALGRTGDEKLFF
TRBJ2-1 TRBV6-6 few TRBD2 TGTGCCAGCAGCTTACTAGCGGGGGACCTTTACAATGAGCAGTTCTTC CASSLLAGDLYNEQFF
TRBJ1-2 TRBV7-9 . . TGTGCCAGCAGCAACGGGCCTGGCTATGGCTACACCTTC CASSNGPGYGYTF
TRBJ2-3 TRBV11-3 . . TGTGCCAGCAGCCTACCGACAGGCACAGATACGCAGTATTTT CASSLPTGTDTQYF
TRBJ1-1 TRBV7-6 many . TGTGCCAGCAGCTCCGACCAGGGGCTGAACACTGAAGCTTTCTTT CASSSDQGLNTEAFF
TRBJ1-1 TRBV6-5 few . TGTGCCAGCAGGAGACAGGTTAACACTGAAGCTTTCTTT CASRRQVNTEAFF
TRBJ2-5 TRBV2 . . TGTGCCAGCAGTGGGCTCGTAAACAAAGAGACCCAGTACTTC CASSGLVNKETQYF
TRBJ2-7 TRBV27 . . TGTGCCAGCTCGTCGGGGCGCTTGGGGCAGTACTTC CASSSGRLGQYF
TRBJ1-2 TRBV9 . TRBD1 TGTGCCAGCAAAAGTTACACAGGGGATGGCTACACCTTC CASKSYTGDGYTF